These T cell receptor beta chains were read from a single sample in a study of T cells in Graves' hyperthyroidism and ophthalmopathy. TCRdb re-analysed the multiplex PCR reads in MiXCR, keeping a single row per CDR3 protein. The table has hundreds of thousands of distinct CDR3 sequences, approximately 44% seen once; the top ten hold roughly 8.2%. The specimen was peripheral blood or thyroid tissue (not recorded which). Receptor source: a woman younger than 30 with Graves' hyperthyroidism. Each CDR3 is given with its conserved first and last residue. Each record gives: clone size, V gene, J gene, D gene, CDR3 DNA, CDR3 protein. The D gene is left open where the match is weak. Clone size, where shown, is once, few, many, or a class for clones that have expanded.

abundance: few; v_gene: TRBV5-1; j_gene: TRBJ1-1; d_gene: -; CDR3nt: TGCGCCAGCAGCTTGGGGGGGACAAGTAACACTGAAGCTTTCTTT; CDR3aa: CASSLGGTSNTEAFF
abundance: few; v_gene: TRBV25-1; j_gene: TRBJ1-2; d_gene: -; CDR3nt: TGTGCCAGCAGGGCGGCCTATGGCTACACCTTC; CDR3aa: CASRAAYGYTF
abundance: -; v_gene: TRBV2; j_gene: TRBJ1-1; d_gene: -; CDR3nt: TGTGCCAGCAGTCGGGTCCACACTGAAGCTTTCTTT; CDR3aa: CASSRVHTEAFF
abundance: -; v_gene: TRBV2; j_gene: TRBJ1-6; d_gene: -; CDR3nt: TGTGCCAGCAGTTCTACCCTGGCCCTTAATTCACCCCTCCACTTT; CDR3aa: CASSSTLALNSPLHF
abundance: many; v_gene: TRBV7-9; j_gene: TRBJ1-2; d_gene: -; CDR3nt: TGTGCCAGCAGCTTAGGACGGCAGAACTATGGCTACACCTTC; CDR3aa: CASSLGRQNYGYTF
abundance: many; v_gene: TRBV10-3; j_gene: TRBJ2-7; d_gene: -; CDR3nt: TGTGCCATCAGCTTCCTGGGCGAGCAGTACTTC; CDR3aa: CAISFLGEQYF
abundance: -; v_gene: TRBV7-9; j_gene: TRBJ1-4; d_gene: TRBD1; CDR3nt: TGTGCCAGCAGCCGTCAGGGGGGCACTAATGAAAAACTGTTTTTT; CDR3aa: CASSRQGGTNEKLFF
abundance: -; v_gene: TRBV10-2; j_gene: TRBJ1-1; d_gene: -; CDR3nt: TGCGCCAGCAGTGTCATCAGGGGAACGACTGAAGCTTTCTTT; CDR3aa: CASSVIRGTTEAFF
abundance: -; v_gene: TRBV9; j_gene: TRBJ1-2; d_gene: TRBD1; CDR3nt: TGTGCCAGCTCACGAGCGGGGACAGGGGGCAGCTATGGCTACACCTTC; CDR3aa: CASSRAGTGGSYGYTF
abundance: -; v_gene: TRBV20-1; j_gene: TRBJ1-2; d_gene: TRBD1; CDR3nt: TGCAGTGCTACTCCCCAGGACAGGGCTCACGGCTACACCTTC; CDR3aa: CSATPQDRAHGYTF
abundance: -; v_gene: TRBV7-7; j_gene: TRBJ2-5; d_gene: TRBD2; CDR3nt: TGTGCCAGCAGTGGGGGACTAGCGGGAGGGCCTTCGGAGACCCAGTACTTC; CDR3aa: CASSGGLAGGPSETQYF
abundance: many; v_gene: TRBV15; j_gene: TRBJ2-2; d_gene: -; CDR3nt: TGTGCCACCAAAAGACTGGACGGAAACACCGGGGAGCTGTTTTTT; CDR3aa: CATKRLDGNTGELFF
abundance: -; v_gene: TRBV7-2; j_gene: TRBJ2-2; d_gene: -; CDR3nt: TGTGCCAGCAGACTACCTCATTGGGAGGCCAGGGGGAACACCGGGGAGCTGTTTTTT; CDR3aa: CASRLPHWEARGNTGELFF
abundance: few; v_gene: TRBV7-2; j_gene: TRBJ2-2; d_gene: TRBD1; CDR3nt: TGTGCCAGCAGCTTCTCGAGGGGGCGGACCGGGGAGCTGTTTTTT; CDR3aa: CASSFSRGRTGELFF
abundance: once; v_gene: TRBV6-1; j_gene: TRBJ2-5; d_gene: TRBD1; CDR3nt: TGTGCCAGCATCGTTCGACAGGGTGAGGAGACCCAGTACTTC; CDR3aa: CASIVRQGEETQYF
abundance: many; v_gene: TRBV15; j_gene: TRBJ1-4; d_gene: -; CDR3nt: TGTGCCACCAGCACAGGGACCCCGAGAGATGAAAAACTGTTTTTT; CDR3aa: CATSTGTPRDEKLFF
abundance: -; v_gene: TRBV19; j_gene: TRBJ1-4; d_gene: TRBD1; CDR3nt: TGTGCCAGTAGTTTCGGGACAGGGGTTGAAGAAAAACTGTTTTTT; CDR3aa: CASSFGTGVEEKLFF
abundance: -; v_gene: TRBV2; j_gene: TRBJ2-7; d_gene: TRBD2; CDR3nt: TGTGCCAACAGACCGACTAGCGGGAGGGTCCAGCAGTACTTC; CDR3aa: CANRPTSGRVQQYF
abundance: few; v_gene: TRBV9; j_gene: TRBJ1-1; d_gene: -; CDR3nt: TGTGCCAGCAGCCCAGATTCCGGAAACACTGAAGCTTTCTTT; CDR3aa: CASSPDSGNTEAFF
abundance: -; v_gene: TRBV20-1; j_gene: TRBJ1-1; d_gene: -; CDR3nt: TGCAGTGCTGGAGATGGGGAGGGGGAGACTGAAGCTTTCTTT; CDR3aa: CSAGDGEGETEAFF
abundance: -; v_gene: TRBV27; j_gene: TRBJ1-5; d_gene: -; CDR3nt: TGTGCCAGCAGTTTGAAGCAGGACCAGCCCCAGCATTTT; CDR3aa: CASSLKQDQPQHF
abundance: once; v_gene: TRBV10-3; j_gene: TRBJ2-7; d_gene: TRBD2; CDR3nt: TGTGCCATCAGCCCCTCCAGCGGGAGAGGGGCGTACTTC; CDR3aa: CAISPSSGRGAYF
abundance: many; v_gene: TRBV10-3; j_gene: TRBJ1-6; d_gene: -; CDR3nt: TGTGCCATCAGTGAACGGTCCGAGTCACCCCTCCACTTT; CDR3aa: CAISERSESPLHF
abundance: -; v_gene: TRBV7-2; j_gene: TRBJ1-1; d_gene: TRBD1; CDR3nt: TGTGCCAGCAGCTCGACAGGGCAGGGGATGAACACTGAAGCTTTCTTT; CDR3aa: CASSSTGQGMNTEAFF
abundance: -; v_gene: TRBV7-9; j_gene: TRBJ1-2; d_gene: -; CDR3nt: TGCGCCAGCAGCCAGACAGGTTTAGTAGGCCACACCTTC; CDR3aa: CASSQTGLVGHTF
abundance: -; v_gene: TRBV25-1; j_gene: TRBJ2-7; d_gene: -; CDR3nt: TGTGCCAGCAGTGAAGGCAGCTACGAGCAGTGCTTC; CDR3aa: CASSEGSYEQCF
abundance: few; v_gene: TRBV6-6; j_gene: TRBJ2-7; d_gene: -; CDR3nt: TGTGCCAGCAGGGATCCCGGAGAGCAGTACTTC; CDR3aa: CASRDPGEQYF
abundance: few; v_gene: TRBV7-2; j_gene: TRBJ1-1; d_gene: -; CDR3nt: TGTGCCAGCAGCCCTCGAAAACCCCAGGGCGGCACTGAAGCTTTCTTT; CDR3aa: CASSPRKPQGGTEAFF
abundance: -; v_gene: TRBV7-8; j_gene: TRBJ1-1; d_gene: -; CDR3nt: TGTGCCTGGAGTAAAGGCGGTTTCGCTGAAGCTTTCTTT; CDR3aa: CAWSKGGFAEAFF
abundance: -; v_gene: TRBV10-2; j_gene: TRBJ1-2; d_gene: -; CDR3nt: TGCGCCAGCAGTGAGCAGGGGACACTACACTATGGCTACACCTTC; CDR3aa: CASSEQGTLHYGYTF
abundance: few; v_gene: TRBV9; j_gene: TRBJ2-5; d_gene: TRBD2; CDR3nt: TGTGCCAGCAGCGAGGGACTAGCGGGAGCTCGAGAGACCCAGTACTTC; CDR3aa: CASSEGLAGARETQYF
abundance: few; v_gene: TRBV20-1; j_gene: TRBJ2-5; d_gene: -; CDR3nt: TGCAGTGCGTTAAGGCCAGCCCAATTAGAGACCCAGTACTTC; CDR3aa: CSALRPAQLETQYF
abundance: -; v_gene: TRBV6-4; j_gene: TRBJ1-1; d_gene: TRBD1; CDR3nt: TGTGCCAGCAGGCGGGACAGGGATACTGAAGCTTTCTTT; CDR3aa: CASRRDRDTEAFF
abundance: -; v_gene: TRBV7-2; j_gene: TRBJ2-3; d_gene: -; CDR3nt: TGTGCCAGCAGCCTGAGACCAGGGGGCACAGATACGCAGTATTTT; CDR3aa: CASSLRPGGTDTQYF
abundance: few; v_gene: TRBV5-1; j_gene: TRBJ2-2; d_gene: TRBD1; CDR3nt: TGCGCCAGCAGCTCAAACCGACAGGGGTACACCGGGGAGCTGTTTTTT; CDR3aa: CASSSNRQGYTGELFF
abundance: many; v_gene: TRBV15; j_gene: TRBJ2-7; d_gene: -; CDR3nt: TGTGCCACCAGCAGAGAGAGCATGTACGAGCAGTACTTC; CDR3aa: CATSRESMYEQYF
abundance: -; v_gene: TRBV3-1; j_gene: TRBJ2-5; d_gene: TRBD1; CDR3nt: TGTGCCAGCAGTACCACACAGGGGAGCGAGACCCAGTACTTC; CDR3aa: CASSTTQGSETQYF